The T cell receptor beta chain described here comes from a study of T-cell reconstitution after alpha-beta-depleted transplantation in children. The germline CDR1 and CDR2 sequences are SGHTA and FQGTGA. This CDR3 has 13 residues. Trimming cost V 5 bases and J 5 bases, with 12 bases left between them. At least ten counts were recorded for this clonotype. Unique molecular identifiers were incorporated when the TCRbeta library was constructed. TCRdb itself ran the PCR reads through MiXCR, one entry per CDR3 protein. The table lists over 70,000 distinct CDR3 sequences, more than 10% of them singletons. The sequence came from a human donor who donated a stem cell graft to a child with inherited bone marrow failure. Sequenced here: PBMCs from the stem cell graft donor, sampled from the stem cell graft. The chain is built from TRBV7-3 and TRBJ2-5, with unresolved D. CDR3 DNA sequence: TGTGCCAGCAGCCCCTCCCCCGTCGAGACCCAGTACTTC. Amino acids: CASSPSPVETQYF.